Shown below are 27 T cell receptor beta chains from a single sample sequenced in a study of cytomegalovirus exposure and HLA in healthy donors. PCR involved 60 Vbeta and 13 Jbeta primers. The method was immunoSEQ multiplex PCR; TCRdb's version includes in-frame clones alone and lacks a portion of them. The sample lists around 130,000 clones, roughly 87% occurring once. The material sequenced was PBMCs. These receptor sequences come from a woman younger than 35 in good health and CMV-seronegative.

The gene calls are TRBV5-1 and TRBJ1-2, with 9 nucleotides matching TRBD1. V trimming: 0 bases; J trimming: 6 bases; junction bases outside the gene matches: 3. CDR3 length equals 14 residues. Germline V gene sequence: CDR1 SGHRS, CDR2 YFSETQ. CDR3 nucleotides: TGCGCCAGCAGCTTGGAGGGACAGGGAAATGGCTACACCTTC. It translates to CASSLEGQGNGYTF.

V gene TRBV5-1 combines with J gene TRBJ2-2; TRBD1 aligns across 7 bases. V shed 6 bases, J shed 0 bases, and the junction held 5 bases outside the gene matches. The CDR3 is 15 residues long. CDR1 is SGHRS and CDR2 is YFSETQ in the germline V gene. The CDR3 coding sequence is TGCGCCAGCAACCCAGGGGGTGCGAACACCGGGGAGCTGTTTTTT. It codes for CASNPGGANTGELFF.

The gene calls are TRBV6-5 and TRBJ2-7; 8 bases fit TRBD1. This CDR3 has 16 amino acids. V was pared by 0 bases and J by 3 bases, with 7 bases of the junction left unmatched. Germline V lookup: CDR1 MNHEY, CDR2 SVGAGI. The CDR3 region is CASSYSIPGQGYEQYF. CDR3 DNA: TGTGCCAGCAGTTACTCGATTCCAGGACAGGGCTACGAGCAGTACTTC.

This chain links TRBV11-3 with TRBJ2-1, with 10 bases lining up with TRBD2. CDR1 SGHNT and CDR2 YENEEA come from the germline V gene. The CDR3 totals 14 residues. Trimming removed 1 base from V and 9 bases from J; junction bases left unmatched: 3. CDR3 loop: CASSLVASGGEQFF. CDR3 nucleotides: TGTGCCAGCAGCTTAGTGGCTAGCGGGGGTGAGCAGTTCTTC. The full variable domain, with the rest looked up from reference TRBV11-3 and TRBJ2-1, is EAGVVQSPRYKIIEKKQPVAFWCNPISGHNTLYWYLQNLGQGPELLIRYENEEAVDDSQLPKDRFSAERLKGVDSTLKIQPAELGDSAVYLCASSLVASGGEQFFGPGTRLTVL.

The rearrangement links TRBV2 to TRBJ1-2, with 7 bases matching TRBD1. The trim removed 7 bases at V and 8 bases at J, leaving 19 bases unmatched. The CDR3 runs 16 residues. In germline, CDR1 is SNHLY, CDR2 FYNNEI. As DNA, the CDR3 is TGTGCCAGCACCGGGACAGTGCACGCGGTAGGGGAAGGCTACACCTTC. Translation: CASTGTVHAVGEGYTF. The entire variable domain, with the rest obtained from reference TRBV2 and TRBJ1-2, is as follows: EPEVTQTPSHQVTQMGQEVILRCVPISNHLYFYWYRQILGQKVEFLVSFYNNEISEKSEIFDDQFSVERPDGSNFTLKIRSTKLEDSAMYFCASTGTVHAVGEGYTFGSGTRLTVV.

This clone was seen more than once but under ten times. The V and J genes are TRBV4-3 and TRBJ2-7; D gene uncertain. Germline lookup yields CDR1 LGHNA and CDR2 YSLEER. The length of the CDR3 is 14 residues. Trimming removed 1 base at V and 3 bases at J, with 10 bases between. DNA of the CDR3: TGCGCCAGCAGCCAAGGTTACAGACACTACGAGCAGTACTTC. This translates into CASSQGYRHYEQYF.

The chain couples TRBV6-1 to TRBJ1-2; no clear D gene. This CDR3 region has 15 residues. V dropped 4 bases and J dropped 7 bases, with 19 bases sitting between them. From germline, CDR1 is MNHNS and CDR2 SASEGT. The CDR3 DNA reads TGTGCCAGCAGTGGCCTAAGCGGCGGGTCCCTTGGCTACACCTTC. Encoded protein: CASSGLSGGSLGYTF.

The rearrangement joins TRBV5-1 to TRBJ1-3; possibly TRBD1 for D (5 bases). V lost 0 bases and J lost 1, with 11 bases in between. CDR1 SGHRS and CDR2 YFSETQ come from the germline V gene. This CDR3 contains 16 residues. In nucleotides, the CDR3 is TGCGCCAGCAGCTTGGGGCTTCAGGGATCTGGAAACACCATATATTTT. This codes for CASSLGLQGSGNTIYF.

J is TRBJ1-5 and V is TRBV6-1, with 8 bases fitting TRBD1. With V trimmed by 4 bases and J by 6 bases, 11 bases remained unmatched. CDR1 is MNHNS, CDR2 SASEGT, per germline. This CDR3 spans 16 amino acids. CDR3 region: CASSGSDRVFGQPQHF. CDR3 DNA sequence: TGTGCCAGCAGTGGATCGGACAGGGTGTTCGGTCAGCCCCAGCATTTT.

The chain is built from TRBV19 and TRBJ1-1; a weak D match, TRBD1 (6 bases). Trimming cost V 5 bases and J 3 bases, with 13 bases left between them. The CDR3 is 14 amino acids. The V gene's germline CDR1 is LNHDA and CDR2 SQIVND (reference sequence). CDR3 coding DNA: TGTGCCAGTAGTTCAACAGGGACCTACACTGAAGCTTTCTTT. This codes for CASSSTGTYTEAFF.

J is TRBJ2-7 and V is TRBV13, with D maybe TRBD2 (6 bases). This CDR3 is built from 16 residues. Deletions cut 1 base from V and 0 bases from J, with 13 bases between. CDR1 and CDR2 from the germline V gene are PRHDT and FYEKMQ (reference sequence). The CDR3 here is CASSLAGTADSYEQYF. The CDR3, as DNA: TGTGCCAGCAGCTTAGCCGGGACTGCCGACTCCTACGAGCAGTACTTC.

The V and J genes are TRBV5-6 and TRBJ1-5, with D possibly TRBD1 on 5 matching bases. The CDR3 contains 14 residues. The germline V gene has CDR1 SGHDT and CDR2 YYEEEE. V was pared by 0 bases and J by 2 bases, with 6 bases between. In nucleotides, the CDR3 is TGTGCCAGCAGCTTGGGGGGGGGCAATCAGCCCCAGCATTTT. Translation gives CASSLGGGNQPQHF. Full variable domain (outside the CDR3, taken from reference TRBV5-6 and TRBJ1-5): DAGVTQSPTHLIKTRGQQVTLRCSPKSGHDTVSWYQQALGQGPQFIFQYYEEEERQRGNFPDRFSGHQFPNYSSELNVNALLLGDSALYLCASSLGGGNQPQHFGDGTRLSIL.

This clone was detected only a few times. The chain joins TRBV4-3 to TRBJ1-2; 7 bases align to TRBD1. The junction had 6 bases not matched to a gene; V was cut back by 1 base and J by 7 bases. This CDR3 region has 14 residues. CDR1 is LGHNA, CDR2 YSLEER, per germline. The chain's CDR3 is CASSQGEGGGGYTF. The CDR3 region has the DNA TGCGCCAGCAGCCAAGGTGAAGGGGGCGGTGGCTACACCTTC.

The rearrangement uses TRBV18 and TRBJ1-3; weak D call: TRBD1 (5 bases). The V gene's germline CDR1 is KGHSH and CDR2 LQKENI. The V gene lost 3 bases and the J gene lost 0 bases, with 15 bases spanning the gap. CDR3 size: 17 residues. CDR3 protein: CASSPGGGRLSGNTIYF. In DNA, the CDR3 is TGTGCCAGCTCACCTGGGGGAGGCCGCCTCTCTGGAAACACCATATATTTT.

DNA of the CDR3: TGTGCCAGCACCCAATCGGGCTATGGCTACACCTTC. This sequence encodes CASTQSGYGYTF. V gene TRBV6-5 combines with J gene TRBJ1-2; D uncertain. Germline V gene sequence: CDR1 MNHEY, CDR2 SVGAGI. V lost 7 bases, J lost 4 bases, and 10 bases lay in between. The CDR3 is 12 residues long.

This rearrangement joins TRBV7-9 to TRBJ2-7; D gene unclear. CDR1 is SEHNR and CDR2 is FQNEAQ in the germline V gene (reference sequence). The CDR3 contains 12 residues. V was trimmed by 1 base and J by 6 bases, leaving 7 bases between them. CDR3 nucleotide sequence: TGTGCCAGCAGCTTAGATGCAGGCGAGCAGTACTTC. Amino acids: CASSLDAGEQYF.

The chain has TRBV29-1 and TRBJ2-7, with 8 bases matching TRBD1. Germline V lookup: CDR1 SQVTM, CDR2 ANQGSEA. The CDR3 extends over 13 amino acids. V shed 7 bases, J shed 5 bases, and the junction held 10 bases outside the gene matches. The CDR3 region is CSAYTGGVNEQYF. Written as DNA, the CDR3 is TGCAGCGCATACACAGGGGGTGTCAACGAGCAGTACTTC.

This chain links TRBV6-4 with TRBJ2-3, with a weak D call TRBD1 (8 bases). Trimming removed 0 bases at V and 4 bases at J, with 14 bases between. Per germline, CDR1 MRHNA and CDR2 SNTAGT. This CDR3 has 16 residues. This CDR3 is CASSDSDREGPDTQYF. In nucleotides, the CDR3 is TGTGCCAGCAGTGACTCGGACAGGGAGGGCCCAGATACGCAGTATTTT.

The rearrangement uses TRBV29-1 and TRBJ1-1, with a weak D call TRBD1 (5 bases). Germline V gene lookup returns CDR1 SQVTM and CDR2 ANQGSEA. The length of the CDR3 is 12 residues. V lost 2 bases to trimming and J lost 5 bases, with 9 bases between them. The CDR3, as DNA: TGCAGCGTTGAAAGGGGTGGGACTGAAGCTTTCTTT. This encodes CSVERGGTEAFF.

The chain has TRBV4-1 and TRBJ1-6, with D perhaps TRBD1 (5 bases). The CDR3 runs to 13 residues. Germline CDR1 MGHRA, CDR2 YSYEKL. Deletions cut 4 bases from V and 7 bases from J, with 8 bases between. CDR3: CASSPRQNSPLHF. CDR3 in DNA: TGCGCCAGCAGCCCGAGACAGAATTCACCCCTCCACTTT.

This chain links TRBV5-1 with TRBJ1-6; 8 bases map to TRBD1. The CDR3 spans 14 residues. The germline CDR1 and CDR2 sequences are SGHRS and YFSETQ. J was trimmed by 8 bases and V by 4 bases; bases with no gene match: 5. The DNA for the CDR3 is TGCGCCAGCAGCCCCGGACAGGGAGATTCACCCCTCCACTTT. It encodes CASSPGQGDSPLHF.

CDR3 sequence: CASSLTGRSSNSGANVLTF. DNA for the CDR3: TGTGCCAGCAGCTTAACTGGGCGCAGCTCGAACTCTGGGGCCAACGTCCTGACTTTC. This chain links TRBV7-3 with TRBJ2-6, with no clear D. Per the germline V gene, CDR1 is SGHTA and CDR2 is FQGTGA. The CDR3 contains 19 residues. Trimming stripped 0 bases from V and 0 bases from J, with 15 bases between.

This clone was counted once. This chain joins TRBV30 and TRBJ1-1, with a tentative D call TRBD1 (5 bases). The V and J ends lost 0 bases and 1 base respectively, with 9 bases between them. CDR3 length: 14 amino acids. Per the germline V gene, CDR1 is GTSNPN and CDR2 is SVGIG (reference sequence). The DNA for the CDR3 is TGTGCCTGGAGTGTCAGGGCGGAGAACACTGAAGCTTTCTTT. This codes for CAWSVRAENTEAFF. The full variable domain, completed using reference TRBV30 and TRBJ1-1, is SQTIHQWPATLVQPVGSPLSLECTVEGTSNPNLYWYRQAAGRGLQLLFYSVGIGQISSEVPQNLSASRPQDRQFILSSKKLLLSDSGFYLCAWSVRAENTEAFFGQGTRLTVV.

This clone was observed a few times. The chain carries TRBV4-2 and TRBJ2-4; 7 nucleotides agree with TRBD2. CDR1 is LGHNA, CDR2 YNFKEQ, per germline. The CDR3 length is 17 residues. V was pared by 0 bases and J by 7 bases, with 12 bases of the junction left unmatched. The chain's CDR3 is CASSQDKGGVIGNIQYF. The CDR3 DNA reads TGTGCCAGCAGCCAAGATAAGGGAGGGGTGATTGGGAACATTCAGTACTTC.

The chain employs TRBV7-9 and TRBJ2-7; possible D gene TRBD2, 5 bases. Deletions cut 3 bases from V and 2 bases from J, with 11 bases between. CDR3 length: 14 residues. Germline CDR1 SEHNR, CDR2 FQNEAQ (reference sequence). DNA for the CDR3: TGTGCCAGCAGCTTTGGGAGTCAGACCTACGAGCAGTACTTC. Translated, it gives CASSFGSQTYEQYF. The full variable domain, in which reference TRBV7-9 and TRBJ2-7 provide the parts outside the CDR3, is DTGVSQNPRHKITKRGQNVTFRCDPISEHNRLYWYRQTLGQGPEFLTYFQNEAQLEKSRLLSDRFSAERPKGSFSTLEIQRTEQGDSAMYLCASSFGSQTYEQYFGPGTRLTVT.

A remark on this clone: This same CDR3 is encoded by further DNA sequences in the sample. The chain joins TRBV9 to TRBJ2-2, with D perhaps matching TRBD2 (6 bases). Trimming shortened V by 3 bases and J by 4 bases, and 13 bases separated the two germline ends. The germline V gene has CDR1 SGDLS and CDR2 YYNGEE. The CDR3 consists of 15 residues. The CDR3 reads CASSASGTLTGELFF. The DNA of the CDR3 is TGTGCCAGCAGCGCTTCCGGGACTCTCACCGGGGAGCTGTTTTTT.

V usage is TRBV7-9 and J usage is TRBJ1-1, with a possible D match to TRBD1 (6 bases). V lost 6 bases and J lost 5, with 19 bases in between. The CDR3 is made up of 15 amino acids. Per germline, CDR1 SEHNR and CDR2 FQNEAQ (reference sequence). The CDR3 here is CASSFKGGQRTEAFF. In DNA, the CDR3 is TGTGCCAGCAGTTTTAAGGGGGGGCAGAGAACTGAAGCTTTCTTT. The full variable domain, in which reference TRBV7-9 and TRBJ1-1 provide the parts outside the CDR3, is DTGVSQNPRHKITKRGQNVTFRCDPISEHNRLYWYRQTLGQGPEFLTYFQNEAQLEKSRLLSDRFSAERPKGSFSTLEIQRTEQGDSAMYLCASSFKGGQRTEAFFGQGTRLTVV.